The 26 T cell receptor beta chains below all came from one sample that was sequenced in a study of cytomegalovirus exposure and HLA in healthy donors. The PCR used 60 Vbeta and 13 Jbeta primers. Here immunoSEQ multiplex PCR was the method, and the copy in TCRdb shows in-frame clones only, minus some. The sample shows more than 150,000 clones, around 80% of them seen only once. The sequencing sample was made of PBMCs. These TCRs come from a man aged 18 to 35 in good health and CMV-seronegative.

The rearrangement joins TRBV5-1 to TRBJ2-1; maybe TRBD1 (5 bases). This CDR3 comprises 19 residues. CDR1 and CDR2 (germline): SGHRS, YFSETQ. V shed 3 bases and J shed 1 base, with 23 bases lying between them. CDR3 sequence: CASSYRKGIGRVSYNEQFF. The CDR3 nucleotides are TGCGCCAGCAGCTACCGGAAAGGGATTGGCAGGGTATCCTACAATGAGCAGTTCTTC.

V is TRBV2 and J is TRBJ1-1, with D hard to call. Between the trimmed V and J ends, which lost 6 bases and 7 bases, there was a span of 9 bases. The CDR3 covers 11 residues. CDR1 is SNHLY, CDR2 FYNNEI, per germline. DNA for the CDR3: TGTGCCAGCAGGGGCTTTGATGAAGCTTTCTTT. Encoded protein: CASRGFDEAFF. Full variable domain (missing parts from reference TRBV2 and TRBJ1-1): EPEVTQTPSHQVTQMGQEVILRCVPISNHLYFYWYRQILGQKVEFLVSFYNNEISEKSEIFDDQFSVERPDGSNFTLKIRSTKLEDSAMYFCASRGFDEAFFGQGTRLTVV.

V is TRBV5-1 and J is TRBJ1-2; weak D call: TRBD1 (5 bases). The V gene's germline CDR1 is SGHRS and CDR2 YFSETQ. Between the trimmed V and J ends, which lost 2 bases and 4 bases, there was a span of 15 bases. This CDR3 comprises 15 residues. The CDR3 region is CASSFKGDGPYGYTF. The CDR3 region has the DNA TGCGCCAGCAGCTTCAAAGGGGATGGGCCCTATGGCTACACCTTC.

The chain has TRBV7-8 and TRBJ1-1, with TRBD1 matching 9 bases. CDR1 is SGHVS, CDR2 FQNEAQ, per germline. V was clipped by 2 bases and J by 4 bases; unmatched bases: 8. CDR3 length: 16 residues. CDR3 loop: CASSLIRTGDTTEAFF. Here the CDR3 DNA reads TGTGCCAGCAGCTTAATCCGGACAGGGGACACCACTGAAGCTTTCTTT.

The chain uses TRBV10-3 and TRBJ1-3; no reliable D call. V was clipped by 4 bases and J by 4 bases, with 14 bases between them. The CDR3 totals 15 residues. Germline V CDR1 and CDR2: ENHRY, SYGVKD. CDR3 sequence: CAISGPGGTGNTIYF. The CDR3 DNA sequence: TGTGCCATCAGTGGCCCTGGCGGTACGGGAAACACCATATATTTT.

The rearrangement joins TRBV5-3 to TRBJ2-2; 11 positions match TRBD2. TRBV5-3 is an ORF for which the function is uncertain. Trimming at V came to 4 bases and at J to 4 bases, leaving 6 bases not matched to a gene. This CDR3 comprises 16 residues. CDR3 sequence: CARSRGTSGPTGELFF. The CDR3 DNA reads TGTGCCAGAAGCCGGGGGACTAGCGGTCCCACCGGGGAGCTGTTTTTT.

The chain joins TRBV5-1 to TRBJ1-1; D gene uncertain. This CDR3 is 14 amino acids long. V was pared by 6 bases and J by 1 base, with 13 bases between. Germline loops: CDR1 SGHRS, CDR2 YFSETQ. In nucleotides, the CDR3 is TGCGCCAGCACCATCCGGGGTCAGAACACTGAAGCTTTCTTT. It encodes CASTIRGQNTEAFF.

J is TRBJ1-4 and V is TRBV7-9; 8 bases match TRBD1. V lost 2 bases to trimming and J lost 8 bases; unmatched junction nucleotides: 7. Per germline, CDR1 SEHNR and CDR2 FQNEAQ (reference sequence). CDR3 length equals 15 residues. Here the CDR3 reads CASSLRGQGHEKLFF. As DNA, the CDR3 is TGTGCCAGCAGCTTAAGAGGACAGGGTCACGAAAAACTGTTTTTT.

The table lists this clone with a count of one. The genes are TRBV19 and TRBJ2-2; TRBD1 matches 8 bases. In germline, CDR1 is LNHDA, CDR2 SQIVND (reference sequence). There are 14 residues in the CDR3. V trimming: 2 bases; J trimming: 8 bases; junction bases outside the gene matches: 4. This chain's CDR3 is CASSIPDRAGELFF. The CDR3 DNA reads TGTGCCAGTAGTATACCGGACAGGGCGGGGGAGCTGTTTTTT. The full variable domain, in which reference TRBV19 and TRBJ2-2 provide the parts outside the CDR3, is DGGITQSPKYLFRKEGQNVTLSCEQNLNHDAMYWYRQDPGQGLRLIYYSQIVNDFQKGDIAEGYSVSREKKESFPLTVTSAQKNPTAFYLCASSIPDRAGELFFGEGSRLTVL.

The chain links TRBV19 to TRBJ1-5; maybe TRBD1 (6 bases). V lost 9 bases and J lost 7, with 28 bases in between. CDR1 and CDR2 from the germline V gene are LNHDA and SQIVND (reference sequence). The CDR3 covers 17 residues. CDR3 residues: CASQGGKTGPTRQPQHF. CDR3 DNA: TGTGCCAGCCAGGGAGGGAAGACAGGCCCTACCCGGCAGCCCCAGCATTTT.

The rearrangement links TRBV30 to TRBJ2-2; perhaps TRBD1 as D (5 bases). V lost 0 bases, J lost 1 base, and 12 bases lay in between. CDR1 is GTSNPN, CDR2 SVGIG, per germline (reference sequence). The CDR3 runs to 16 residues. The CDR3 DNA sequence: TGTGCCTGGAGTGTAGGACACCGGAGGAACACCGGGGAGCTGTTTTTT. Translation gives CAWSVGHRRNTGELFF.

This chain uses TRBV9 with TRBJ1-2, with a tentative D call TRBD1 (5 bases). Germline CDR1 and CDR2: SGDLS and YYNGEE. With 4 bases removed from V and 2 bases from J, the gap between germline ends came to 24 bases. The CDR3 loop spans 18 amino acids. This CDR3 reads CASSHPKGASLVNYGYTF. The DNA for the CDR3 is TGTGCCAGCAGCCACCCCAAAGGGGCGTCCTTGGTGAACTATGGCTACACCTTC.

V gene TRBV6-1 combines with J gene TRBJ1-1; 7 bases are shared with TRBD1. V shed 4 bases, J shed 4 bases, and the junction held 12 bases outside the gene matches. CDR1 and CDR2 (germline): MNHNS, SASEGT. The CDR3 spans 16 residues. CDR3 sequence (DNA): TGTGCCAGCAGTGCCATAGAGACAGGGTTGGGCACTGAAGCTTTCTTT. This codes for CASSAIETGLGTEAFF.

This clone was observed at least ten times. This chain's CDR3 is CASSVRDDLMNTEAFF. CDR3 DNA: TGTGCCAGCAGCGTTCGTGACGACTTGATGAACACTGAAGCTTTCTTT. This chain joins TRBV9 and TRBJ1-1; no clear D gene. CDR1 SGDLS and CDR2 YYNGEE come from the germline V gene. The CDR3 is made up of 16 amino acids. The V gene lost 2 bases and the J gene lost 0 bases, with 14 bases spanning the gap.

The J gene is TRBJ1-4, the V gene TRBV29-1; D remains unclear. This CDR3 has 12 amino acids. V lost 6 bases and J lost 2, with 7 bases in between. CDR1 is SQVTM, CDR2 ANQGSEA, per germline. CDR3 in amino acids: CSVGVTNEKLFF. CDR3 nucleotides: TGCAGCGTAGGAGTGACTAATGAAAAACTGTTTTTT.

The chain recombines TRBV7-2 with TRBJ2-3; 15 bases line up with TRBD2. Germline V gene lookup returns CDR1 SGHTA and CDR2 FQGNSA. CDR3 size: 18 residues. The junction had 8 bases not matched to a gene; V was cut back by 5 bases and J by 2 bases. DNA for the CDR3: TGTGCCAGCAGCATACAGGGACTAGCGGGGGGATACACAGATACGCAGTATTTT. Translation gives CASSIQGLAGGYTDTQYF.

The chain couples TRBV7-9 to TRBJ1-6; possible D gene TRBD1, 5 bases. The CDR3 loop spans 15 amino acids. Looked up from germline, CDR1 is SEHNR and CDR2 is FQNEAQ (reference sequence). V lost 1 base and J 4 bases, leaving 8 bases between the germline ends. DNA for the CDR3: TGTGCCAGCAGCTTAGGTGGGGGGTATAATTCACCCCTCCACTTT. It specifies CASSLGGGYNSPLHF. Looking up the rest from reference TRBV7-9 and TRBJ1-6 gives the full variable domain: DTGVSQNPRHKITKRGQNVTFRCDPISEHNRLYWYRQTLGQGPEFLTYFQNEAQLEKSRLLSDRFSAERPKGSFSTLEIQRTEQGDSAMYLCASSLGGGYNSPLHFGNGTRLTVT.

As concerns this clone: This CDR3 is also generated by other DNA sequences in the sample. V gene TRBV18 combines with J gene TRBJ1-1; possible D gene TRBD1, 6 bases. This CDR3 is 13 amino acids long. The germline V gene encodes CDR1 KGHSH and CDR2 LQKENI. V was pared by 6 bases and J by 2 bases, with 10 bases between. The CDR3 reads CASSGQLNTEAFF. CDR3 in DNA: TGTGCCAGCTCCGGACAGTTAAACACTGAAGCTTTCTTT. The variable domain in full, with the rest retrieved from reference TRBV18 and TRBJ1-1, is NAGVMQNPRHLVRRRGQEARLRCSPMKGHSHVYWYRQLPEEGLKFMVYLQKENIIDESGMPKERFSAEFPKEGPSILRIQQVVRGDSAAYFCASSGQLNTEAFFGQGTRLTVV.

This rearrangement joins TRBV30 to TRBJ1-4; D gene unclear. The CDR3 totals 15 residues. CDR1 is GTSNPN, CDR2 SVGIG, per germline (reference sequence). Trimming removed 5 bases from V and 5 bases from J, with 18 bases in between. The CDR3 sequence: CAWGPRGSLNEKLFF. CDR3 bases: TGTGCCTGGGGACCTCGGGGTAGTCTGAATGAAAAACTGTTTTTT.

The gene calls are TRBV7-3 and TRBJ2-7; maybe TRBD2 (5 bases). The CDR3 runs 14 residues. Looked up from germline, CDR1 is SGHTA and CDR2 is FQGTGA. V dropped 6 bases and J dropped 0 bases, with 12 bases sitting between them. The CDR3 reads CASSFNGDSYEQYF. CDR3 nucleotide sequence: TGTGCCAGCAGTTTTAACGGGGACTCCTACGAGCAGTACTTC.

The rearrangement uses TRBV5-1 and TRBJ2-1; 7 nucleotides match TRBD2. Germline CDR1 SGHRS, CDR2 YFSETQ. The CDR3 runs to 19 residues. The trim removed 3 bases at V and 0 bases at J, leaving 15 bases unmatched. CDR3 coding DNA: TGCGCCAGCAGCTGGGGGGGAGGGGACGGACTAGTCTCCTACAATGAGCAGTTCTTC. It specifies CASSWGGGDGLVSYNEQFF.

The chain joins TRBV28 to TRBJ2-1; 8 nucleotides align to TRBD2. With 10 bases clipped from V and 7 bases from J, the junction kept 12 bases outside the gene matches. This CDR3 is built from 14 residues. The germline CDR1 and CDR2 sequences are MDHEN and SYDVKM. The CDR3 DNA reads as TGTGCCACCCTGGGGGCGGGGGGCCGGAATGAGCAGTTCTTC. Its translation: CATLGAGGRNEQFF.

This sequence joins TRBV27 and TRBJ2-3, with TRBD2 matching 8 bases. With V trimmed by 8 bases and J by 2 bases, 15 bases remained unmatched. Germline V CDR1 and CDR2: MNHEY, SMNVEV (reference sequence). CDR3 size: 17 residues. CDR3 residues: CASVGGGREVNTDTQYF. CDR3 DNA sequence: TGTGCCAGCGTCGGGGGCGGGCGGGAGGTCAACACAGATACGCAGTATTTT.

As for this clone: The junction differs from germline at one of its ends, possibly a read error. Other nucleotide sequences in the sample specify the same CDR3. The chain recombines TRBV7-6 with TRBJ2-6, with D perhaps matching TRBD2 (6 bases). The CDR3 loop spans 18 amino acids. Germline CDR1 is SGHVS and CDR2 is FNYEAQ. CDR3 residues: CASSLSPSVREGANVLTF. CDR3 DNA sequence: TGCGCCAGCAGCTTGAGCCCTAGCGTTAGGGAAGGGGCCAACGTCCTGACTTTC. Looking up the rest from reference TRBV7-6 and TRBJ2-6 gives the full variable domain: GAGVSQSPRYKVTKRGQDVALRCDPISGHVSLYWYRQALGQGPEFLTYFNYEAQQDKSGLPNDRFSAERPEGSISTLTIQRTEQRDSAMYRCASSLSPSVREGANVLTFGAGSRLTVL.

This clone was observed a handful of times. V is TRBV7-8 and J is TRBJ2-2; 7 bases align to TRBD1. The V gene end was trimmed by 5 bases and the J gene end by 6 bases; junction bases not matched to a gene: 6. The CDR3 covers 14 residues. Germline V gene data show CDR1 as SGHVS and CDR2 as FQNEAQ. The CDR3 region has the DNA TGTGCCAGCAGCACCTACAGGGGTCCCGGGGAGCTGTTTTTT. The encoded protein is CASSTYRGPGELFF. Filled out from reference TRBV7-8 and TRBJ2-2, the complete variable domain reads GAGVSQSPRYKVAKRGQDVALRCDPISGHVSLFWYQQALGQGPEFLTYFQNEAQLDKSGLPSDRFFAERPEGSVSTLKIQRTQQEDSAVYLCASSTYRGPGELFFGEGSRLTVL.

This chain uses TRBV19 with TRBJ1-2; D is perhaps TRBD1 (6 bases). The CDR3 loop spans 12 amino acids. V lost 5 bases to trimming and J lost 5 bases, with 9 bases between them. The germline V gene encodes CDR1 LNHDA and CDR2 SQIVND (reference sequence). The CDR3 DNA is TGTGCCAGTAGTCTGGACAGTTATGGCTACACCTTC. It is translated as CASSLDSYGYTF.